Listed below are T cell receptor beta chains from one sample, sequenced in a study of somatic mutations in cytotoxic T cells in rheumatoid arthritis. Assay used: immunoSEQ multiplex PCR; TCRdb lists only in-frame clones, some missing. The data contain under 15,000 clones, approximately 69% of them singletons. The sequencing sample was made of CD8+ T cells sorted from blood. All receptors derive from a man in his 70s in good health. Each CDR3 is given with its conserved first and last residue. The D gene is left open where the match is weak. Size is stated for part of the rows, as once, few or many counts, or as a class when the clone is expanded.

>TRBV6-1|-|TRBJ1-1|TRBD1
CASDRTGATEAFF
TGTGCCAGCGATAGGACAGGGGCCACTGAAGCTTTCTTT
>TRBV15|-|TRBJ2-2|-
CATSGDRTNTGELFF
TGTGCCACCAGCGGAGACAGGACGAACACCGGGGAGCTGTTTTTT
>TRBV7-9|-|TRBJ1-4|-
CASSLSSTTNEKLFF
TGTGCCAGCAGCCTTTCTTCCACAACTAATGAAAAACTGTTTTTT
>TRBV7-9|once|TRBJ2-3|-
CASSLVGRGTDTQYF
TGTGCCAGCAGCTTAGTGGGCAGGGGCACAGATACGCAGTATTTT
>TRBV9|-|TRBJ2-2|-
CASSVRLDKANTGELFF
TGTGCCAGCAGCGTACGGCTTGACAAGGCCAACACCGGGGAGCTGTTTTTT
>TRBV10-2|medium-sized|TRBJ2-1|-
CASSEWRGSLNEQFF
TGCGCCAGCAGTGAGTGGCGGGGCTCTTTGAATGAGCAGTTCTTC
>TRBV10-1|-|TRBJ2-1|-
CASSLTGSSSYNEQFF
TGCGCCAGCAGTTTGACCGGATCAAGCTCCTACAATGAGCAGTTCTTC
>TRBV19|-|TRBJ2-1|TRBD2
CASSIQGTSGGDEQFF
TGTGCCAGTAGTATTCAAGGGACTAGCGGGGGCGATGAGCAGTTCTTC
>TRBV6-1|-|TRBJ2-7|-
CATGASAGPYEQYF
TGTGCCACAGGGGCATCAGCGGGACCCTACGAGCAGTACTTC
>TRBV18|-|TRBJ2-5|-
CASSPRDGPGYF
TGTGCCAGCTCACCACGGGACGGACCGGGGTACTTC
>TRBV6-1|-|TRBJ2-1|TRBD1
CASSAGTGESNEQFF
TGTGCCAGCAGCGCGGGGACAGGGGAGTCCAATGAGCAGTTCTTC
>TRBV2|once|TRBJ1-2|TRBD1
CASSPQGPGGYGYTF
TGTGCCAGCAGCCCCCAGGGACCAGGGGGGTATGGCTACACCTTC
>TRBV27|once|TRBJ1-6|TRBD1
CASSFGSGGTSPLHF
TGTGCCAGCAGTTTCGGGTCAGGGGGCACTTCACCCCTCCACTTT
>TRBV5-1|-|TRBJ2-7|TRBD1
CASRPRDRGLYEQYF
TGCGCCAGCCGCCCGCGGGACAGGGGGCTCTACGAGCAGTACTTC
>TRBV19|-|TRBJ2-7|-
CASSMGMREQYF
TGTGCCAGTAGTATGGGGATGCGCGAGCAGTACTTC
>TRBV30|-|TRBJ2-7|TRBD2
CAFSAGGGYEQYF
TGTGCTTTTTCGGCGGGAGGAGGGTACGAGCAGTACTTC
>TRBV19|few|TRBJ1-2|-
CASSIGRGYDGYTF
TGTGCCAGTAGTATAGGACGGGGATATGATGGCTACACCTTC
>TRBV9|once|TRBJ2-7|-
CASSVGAGEQYF
TGTGCCAGCAGCGTAGGGGCCGGCGAGCAGTACTTC
>TRBV9|-|TRBJ1-5|-
CASSPGAGDQPQHF
TGTGCCAGCAGCCCGGGGGCAGGAGATCAGCCCCAGCATTTT
>TRBV7-8|-|TRBJ2-5|-
CASSGDRGPETQYF
TGTGCCAGCAGCGGAGACCGCGGTCCAGAGACCCAGTACTTC
>TRBV5-4|-|TRBJ2-1|TRBD1
CASSSPGRGQGGYEQFF
TGTGCCAGCAGCTCGCCTGGGAGAGGACAGGGGGGCTATGAGCAGTTCTTC
>TRBV5-4|-|TRBJ2-4|TRBD1
CASSSRDSLAKNIQYF
TGTGCCAGCAGCTCCCGGGACAGCTTAGCCAAAAACATTCAGTACTTC
>TRBV12-5|-|TRBJ1-2|TRBD1
CASGSGQGRGYTF
TGTGCTAGTGGTTCCGGACAGGGCCGTGGCTACACCTTC
>TRBV9|-|TRBJ1-5|-
CASSVGSYSNQPQHF
TGTGCCAGCAGCGTAGGCAGTTATAGCAATCAGCCCCAGCATTTT
>TRBV5-6|-|TRBJ2-3|-
CASSYTTGDTQYF
TGTGCCAGCAGCTATACAACGGGAGATACGCAGTATTTT
>TRBV19|-|TRBJ2-7|-
CASTGKASYEQYF
TGTGCCAGTACCGGCAAGGCTTCCTACGAGCAGTACTTC
>TRBV2|-|TRBJ2-1|-
CASSPLDTVSYNEQFF
TGTGCCAGCAGTCCATTAGACACGGTTTCCTACAATGAGCAGTTCTTC
>TRBV7-6|-|TRBJ2-7|-
CASSLVAAGEEQYF
TGTGCCAGCAGCTTAGTCGCCGCAGGTGAAGAGCAGTACTTC
>TRBV7-9|once|TRBJ2-7|-
CASSSRDSTYEQYF
TGTGCCAGCAGCTCGCGGGACTCGACCTACGAGCAGTACTTC
>TRBV14|-|TRBJ2-7|-
CASSHYGTYEQYF
TGTGCCAGCAGCCATTACGGAACCTACGAGCAGTACTTC
>TRBV27|-|TRBJ2-5|-
CASRRAETQYF
TGTGCCAGCAGGAGAGCGGAGACCCAGTACTTC
>TRBV28|-|TRBJ2-5|TRBD2
CASSSQALAGGQGTQYF
TGTGCCAGCAGTTCACAAGCACTAGCGGGAGGGCAGGGGACCCAGTACTTC
>TRBV7-3|-|TRBJ1-1|TRBD1
CASSLKQGMNTEAFF
TGTGCCAGCAGCTTAAAACAGGGGATGAACACTGAAGCTTTCTTT
>TRBV15|-|TRBJ2-1|-
CATSTPSVGASNNEQFF
TGTGCCACCAGCACACCTTCTGTGGGGGCCTCTAACAATGAGCAGTTCTTC
>TRBV25-1|few|TRBJ1-5|-
CASSDRVGQPQHF
TGTGCCAGCAGTGATAGAGTTGGGCAGCCCCAGCATTTT
>TRBV6-4|-|TRBJ1-5|TRBD1
CASSEGANQPQHF
TGTGCCAGCAGCGAGGGGGCAAATCAGCCCCAGCATTTT
>TRBV2|-|TRBJ1-5|-
CASSERADNQPQHF
TGTGCCAGCTCCGAGAGGGCCGACAATCAGCCCCAGCATTTT
>TRBV19|-|TRBJ1-5|-
CASRVGYNQPQHF
TGTGCCAGTAGAGTAGGCTACAATCAGCCCCAGCATTTT
>TRBV11-2|-|TRBJ2-2|-
CASSGRGLPNTGELFF
TGTGCCAGCAGCGGACGGGGACTCCCGAACACCGGGGAGCTGTTTTTT
>TRBV7-6|-|TRBJ2-1|-
CASSLGMYNEQFF
TGTGCCAGCAGCCTCGGGATGTACAATGAGCAGTTCTTC
>TRBV4-3|-|TRBJ1-2|-
CASRAGTAPEAGGYTF
TGCGCCAGCAGAGCCGGGACGGCGCCTGAGGCGGGTGGCTACACCTTC
>TRBV27|-|TRBJ2-3|-
CASHSLLRDTQYF
TGTGCCAGCCACTCACTGTTACGAGATACGCAGTATTTT
>TRBV7-6|-|TRBJ2-1|TRBD2
CASSLDGGEDNEQFF
TGTGCCAGCAGCCTAGACGGGGGGGAGGACAATGAGCAGTTCTTC
>TRBV29-1|-|TRBJ1-2|-
CSGRNEWGYTF
TGCAGCGGGCGCAACGAGTGGGGCTACACCTTC
>TRBV7-9|once|TRBJ1-1|TRBD1
CASSFPGTANTEAFF
TGTGCCAGCAGCTTCCCCGGGACAGCGAACACTGAAGCTTTCTTT
>TRBV5-1|-|TRBJ2-1|TRBD2
CASSLMPGTSGYNEQFF
TGCGCCAGCAGCTTGATGCCCGGGACTAGCGGATACAATGAGCAGTTCTTC
>TRBV4-3|-|TRBJ2-7|-
CASSQGRGSYEQYF
TGCGCCAGCAGCCAAGGGCGGGGTTCCTACGAGCAGTACTTC
>TRBV2|-|TRBJ2-5|TRBD1
CASSWGQLQETQYF
TGTGCCAGCAGCTGGGGACAGCTTCAAGAGACCCAGTACTTC
>TRBV25-1|medium-sized|TRBJ1-1|-
CASSERGFNTEAFF
TGTGCCAGCAGTGAACGGGGGTTTAACACTGAAGCTTTCTTT